The 9 T cell receptor beta chains reported below all come from one sample, sequenced in a study of early T cells in non-severe SARS-CoV-2 infection. TCRdb analysed the 5' RACE reads with MiXCR anew, one entry per CDR3 protein. Among around 70,000 distinct CDR3 sequences, 9.1% were seen once, and the ten largest hold around 3.5%. The sample was whole blood. The origin of the receptors is an adult who was a healthcare worker with PCR-confirmed SARS-CoV-2 infection or an uninfected control (not recorded which).

The CDR3 nucleotides are TGTGCCAGCTCACCCGAGGAAATTCCTATTTACGAGCAGTACTTC. It yields the protein CASSPEEIPIYEQYF. The genes are TRBV18 and TRBJ2-7; D gene unclear. Trimming took 3 bases from V and 4 from J, leaving 16 bases between them. CDR1 and CDR2 from the germline V gene are KGHSH and LQKENI. The CDR3 runs to 15 residues.

A few counts support this clonotype. For the CDR3, the DNA is TGTGCCAGCAGTTTAGCTTATGAAAAACTGTTTTTT. Translation: CASSLAYEKLFF. V and J are TRBV28 and TRBJ1-4; D unresolved. Trimming shortened V by 2 bases and J by 6 bases, and 4 bases separated the two germline ends. This CDR3 has 12 residues. The germline CDR1 and CDR2 sequences are MDHEN and SYDVKM.

This clonotype turned up a few times. The chain carries TRBV5-1 and TRBJ2-3, with D possibly TRBD1 on 6 matching bases. CDR3 size: 20 residues. V lost 0 bases to trimming and J lost 2 bases, with 25 bases between them. Germline V CDR1 and CDR2: SGHRS, YFSETQ. CDR3 nucleotides: TGCGCCAGCAGCTTGGGAAGCCTAGAATCGGGACACCTCTACACAGATACGCAGTATTTT. This sequence encodes CASSLGSLESGHLYTDTQYF.

This clonotype was seen a single time. The J gene is TRBJ2-1, the V gene TRBV24-1; 7 nucleotides agree with TRBD2. The V gene end was trimmed by 2 bases and the J gene end by 5 bases; junction bases not matched to a gene: 5. CDR1 KGHDR and CDR2 SFDVKD come from the germline V gene. CDR3 length: 15 residues. CDR3 DNA: TGTGCCACCAGTGATTCTGGACTAGTAAACAATGAGCAGTTCTTC. Translated: CATSDSGLVNNEQFF.

This clonotype was picked up a small number of times. The chain recombines TRBV30 with TRBJ2-1; TRBD2 might be the D (5 bases). Germline-derived CDR1 and CDR2 are GTSNPN and SVGIG (reference sequence). Trimming shortened V by 5 bases and J by 0 bases, and 11 bases separated the two germline ends. This CDR3 is built from 14 residues. CDR3 sequence (DNA): TGTGCCTGGGGCTCGGGGAACTCCTACAATGAGCAGTTCTTC. As protein: CAWGSGNSYNEQFF.

The V gene is TRBV2, the J gene TRBJ2-3, with 12 nucleotides matching TRBD2. The V and J ends lost 8 bases and 3 bases, in that order; junction bases with no gene match: 6. The germline V gene has CDR1 SNHLY and CDR2 FYNNEI. The CDR3 totals 15 residues. For the CDR3, the DNA is TGTGCCAGCCTGACTAGCGGGAGAAGTACAGATACGCAGTATTTT. It yields the protein CASLTSGRSTDTQYF. Variable domain in full (rest from reference TRBV2 and TRBJ2-3): EPEVTQTPSHQVTQMGQEVILRCVPISNHLYFYWYRQILGQKVEFLVSFYNNEISEKSEIFDDQFSVERPDGSNFTLKIRSTKLEDSAMYFCASLTSGRSTDTQYFGPGTRLTVL.

This clonotype has a count of ten or more. This rearrangement joins TRBV10-1 to TRBJ2-1, with D perhaps assigned TRBD1 or TRBD2 (6 bases each). The V gene lost 7 bases and the J gene lost 5 bases, with 9 bases spanning the gap. The CDR3 is made up of 12 amino acids. CDR1 is WNHNN and CDR2 is SYGVQD in the germline V gene (reference sequence). The CDR3 loop is CASKGGDNEQFF. DNA of the CDR3: TGCGCCAGCAAGGGGGGAGACAATGAGCAGTTCTTC.

This clonotype appeared many times. The chain carries TRBV12-3 or TRBV12-4 and TRBJ2-2; perhaps TRBD2 as D (5 bases). V shed 3 bases and J shed 3 bases, with 11 bases lying between them. This CDR3 has 15 amino acids. CDR3 loop: CASSFRRVDTGELFF. The CDR3 nucleotides read TGTGCCAGCAGTTTTCGGCGGGTGGACACCGGGGAGCTGTTTTTT.

This clonotype has more than one count but fewer than ten. The chain links TRBV20-1 to TRBJ2-7; 8 bases map to TRBD2. CDR3 length equals 13 residues. The germline CDR1 and CDR2 sequences are DFQATT and SNEGSKA (reference sequence). The ends lost 2 bases at V and 7 bases at J; junction bases unmatched: 7. The CDR3 is CSARSSGTKEQYF. The CDR3 DNA reads TGCAGTGCTAGAAGTAGCGGGACAAAGGAGCAGTACTTC.